This T cell receptor (beta chain) derives from a study of blood T cell repertoires in COVID-19. Study overall: The United States, Italy and Spain supplied acute and convalescent COVID-19 samples. T cells, B-cell-depleted T cells, or PBMCs provided the cDNA or gDNA that served as material.

This clone occurred once. Method: immunoSEQ multiplex PCR; TCRdb's copy keeps in-frame clones and lacks some. The sample shows about 190,000 clones, roughly 73% of them seen only once. Looked up from germline, CDR1 is LNHDA and CDR2 is SQIVND (reference sequence). The CDR3 contains 14 residues. V shed 2 bases and J shed 2 bases, with 9 bases lying between them. Sequencing input: peripheral blood. The chain recombines TRBV19 with TRBJ1-1, with D perhaps TRBD1 (5 bases). The origin of this receptor is an elderly woman with active or convalescent COVID-19. CDR3 nucleotide sequence: TGTGCCAGTAGTATACAGGGTTCCAACACTGAAGCTTTCTTT. This gives the protein CASSIQGSNTEAFF.